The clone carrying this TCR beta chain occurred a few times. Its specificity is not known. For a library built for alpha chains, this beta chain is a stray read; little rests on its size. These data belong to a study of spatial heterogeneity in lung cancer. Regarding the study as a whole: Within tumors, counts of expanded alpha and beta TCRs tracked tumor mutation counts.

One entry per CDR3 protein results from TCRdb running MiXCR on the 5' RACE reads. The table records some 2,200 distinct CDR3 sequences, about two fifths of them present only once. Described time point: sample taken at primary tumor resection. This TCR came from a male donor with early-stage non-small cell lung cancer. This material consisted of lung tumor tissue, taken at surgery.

CDR3 sequence reads: CASSLSGGSYEQYF. The CDR3 DNA reads TGTGCCAGCAGTTTAAGCGGGGGCTCCTACGAGCAGTACTTC. The chain recombines TRBV28 with TRBJ2-7, with 8 bases matching TRBD2. J was trimmed by 0 bases and V by 2 bases; bases with no gene match: 0. CDR1 MDHEN and CDR2 SYDVKM come from the germline V gene. This CDR3 is 14 amino acids long.